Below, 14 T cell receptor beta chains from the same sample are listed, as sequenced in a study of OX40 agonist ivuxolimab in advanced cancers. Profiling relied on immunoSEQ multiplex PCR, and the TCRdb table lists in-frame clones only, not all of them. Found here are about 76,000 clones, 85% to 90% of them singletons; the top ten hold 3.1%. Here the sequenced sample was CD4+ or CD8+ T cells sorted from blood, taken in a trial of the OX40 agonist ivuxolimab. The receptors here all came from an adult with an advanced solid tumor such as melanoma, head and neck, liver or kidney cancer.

DNA of the CDR3: TGTGCCAGCAGTTACGAGCGGCCGAACACCGGGGAGCTGTTTTTT. It yields the protein CASSYERPNTGELFF. V and J are TRBV6-5 and TRBJ2-2; TRBD2 might be the D (5 bases). The V gene's germline CDR1 is MNHEY and CDR2 SVGAGI. The CDR3 loop spans 15 amino acids. V lost 2 bases, J lost 0 bases, and 7 bases lay in between.

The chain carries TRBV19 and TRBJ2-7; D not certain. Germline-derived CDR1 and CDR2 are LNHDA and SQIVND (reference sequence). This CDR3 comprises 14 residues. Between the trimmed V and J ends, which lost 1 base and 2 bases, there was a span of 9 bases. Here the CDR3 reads CASSIGWDTYEQYF. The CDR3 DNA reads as TGTGCCAGTAGTATAGGATGGGATACCTACGAGCAGTACTTC.

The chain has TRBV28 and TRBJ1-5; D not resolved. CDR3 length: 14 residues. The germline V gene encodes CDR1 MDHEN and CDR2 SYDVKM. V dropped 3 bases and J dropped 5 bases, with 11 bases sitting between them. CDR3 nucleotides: TGTGCCAGCAGTTTTTCCGACGGCTATCAGCCCCAGCATTTT. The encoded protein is CASSFSDGYQPQHF.

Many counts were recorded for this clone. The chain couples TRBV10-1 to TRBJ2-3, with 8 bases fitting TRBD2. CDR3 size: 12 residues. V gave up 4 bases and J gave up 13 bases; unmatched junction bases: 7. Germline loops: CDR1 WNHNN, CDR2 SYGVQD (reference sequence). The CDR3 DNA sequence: TGCGCCAGCAGTGCCCCCCCGGGACTAGAGTATTTT. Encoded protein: CASSAPPGLEYF.

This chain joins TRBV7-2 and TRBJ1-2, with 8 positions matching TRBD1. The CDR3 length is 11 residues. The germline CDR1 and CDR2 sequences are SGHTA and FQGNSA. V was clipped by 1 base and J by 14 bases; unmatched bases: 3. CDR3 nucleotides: TGTGCCAGCAGCTTAGAGACAGGGGCTACCTTC. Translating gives CASSLETGATF.

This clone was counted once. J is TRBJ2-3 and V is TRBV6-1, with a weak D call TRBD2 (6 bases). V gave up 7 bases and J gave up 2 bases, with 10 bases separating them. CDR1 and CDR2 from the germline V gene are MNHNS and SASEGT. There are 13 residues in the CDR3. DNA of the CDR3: TGTGCCAGCATGCGGGGCCCCACAGATACGCAGTATTTT. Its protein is CASMRGPTDTQYF.

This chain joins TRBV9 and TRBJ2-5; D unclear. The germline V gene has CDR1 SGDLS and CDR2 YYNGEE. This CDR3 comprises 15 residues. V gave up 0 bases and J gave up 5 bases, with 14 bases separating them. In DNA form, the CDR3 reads TGTGCCAGCAGCGTAGCTCTATCACCTGGGGAGACCCAGTACTTC. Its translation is CASSVALSPGETQYF.

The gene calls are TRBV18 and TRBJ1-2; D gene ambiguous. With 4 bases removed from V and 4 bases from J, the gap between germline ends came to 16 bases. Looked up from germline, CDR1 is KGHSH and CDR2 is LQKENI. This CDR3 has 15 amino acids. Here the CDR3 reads CASSQDPVPGYGYTF. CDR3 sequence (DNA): TGTGCCAGCTCACAGGACCCAGTCCCGGGCTATGGCTACACCTTC.

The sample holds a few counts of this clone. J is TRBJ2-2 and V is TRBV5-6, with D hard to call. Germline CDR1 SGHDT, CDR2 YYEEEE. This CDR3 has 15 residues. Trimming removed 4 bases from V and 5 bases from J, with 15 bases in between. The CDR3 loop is CASSGSVAWTGELFF. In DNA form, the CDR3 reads TGTGCCAGCAGCGGGTCCGTAGCTTGGACCGGGGAGCTGTTTTTT.

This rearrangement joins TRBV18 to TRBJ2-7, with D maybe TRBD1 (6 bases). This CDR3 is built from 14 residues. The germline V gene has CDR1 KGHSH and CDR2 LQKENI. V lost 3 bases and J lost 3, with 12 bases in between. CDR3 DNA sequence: TGTGCCAGCTCACCGGACAGAGAGGTCTACGAGCAGTACTTC. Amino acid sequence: CASSPDREVYEQYF.

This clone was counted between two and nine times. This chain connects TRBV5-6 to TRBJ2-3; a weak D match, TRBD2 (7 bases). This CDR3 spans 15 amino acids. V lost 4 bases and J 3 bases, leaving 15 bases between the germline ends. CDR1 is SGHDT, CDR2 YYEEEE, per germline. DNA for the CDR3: TGTGCCAGCAGCCGAACAGGGAGGGCAACAGATACGCAGTATTTT. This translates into CASSRTGRATDTQYF.

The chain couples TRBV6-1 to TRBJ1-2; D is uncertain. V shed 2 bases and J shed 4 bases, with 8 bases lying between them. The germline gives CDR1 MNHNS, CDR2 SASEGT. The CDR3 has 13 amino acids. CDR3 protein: CASSEKGSYGYTF. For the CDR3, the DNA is TGTGCCAGCAGTGAAAAAGGGAGCTATGGCTACACCTTC.

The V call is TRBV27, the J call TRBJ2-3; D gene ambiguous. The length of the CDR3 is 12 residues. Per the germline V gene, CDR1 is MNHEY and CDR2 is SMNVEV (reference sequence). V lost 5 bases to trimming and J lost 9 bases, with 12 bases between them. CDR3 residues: CASSRTLETQYF. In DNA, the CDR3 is TGTGCCAGCAGTCGAACCCTGGAGACGCAGTATTTT.

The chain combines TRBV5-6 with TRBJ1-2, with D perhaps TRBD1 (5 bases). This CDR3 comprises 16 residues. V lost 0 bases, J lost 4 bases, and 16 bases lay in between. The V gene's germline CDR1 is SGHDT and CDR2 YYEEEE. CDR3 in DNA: TGTGCCAGCAGCTTGGAAGGGGAGCGAAAAACCTATGGCTACACCTTC. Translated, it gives CASSLEGERKTYGYTF.